The 10 T cell receptor beta chains presented below share a single source sample, sequenced in a study of resident and recirculating memory T cells in vitiligo. Libraries were prepared by immunoSEQ multiplex PCR; TCRdb keeps only in-frame clonotypes and omits some of them. The table includes roughly 40,000 clones, 92% detected once. Sequencing was performed on blood. The source is a male donor with vitiligo.

The chain recombines TRBV7-2 with TRBJ1-1, with TRBD1 matching 8 bases. Losses at the gene ends were 11 bases for V and 5 bases for J; bases not matched to a gene: 4. The CDR3 has 11 amino acids. Germline V lookup: CDR1 SGHTA, CDR2 FQGNSA. CDR3 protein: CARRTGTEAFF. The CDR3 bases are TGTGCCCGGAGGACAGGGACTGAAGCTTTCTTT.

The chain recombines TRBV7-9 with TRBJ1-2, with TRBD1 matching over 9 bases. The germline V gene encodes CDR1 SEHNR and CDR2 FQNEAQ (reference sequence). The trim removed 5 bases at V and 8 bases at J, leaving 3 bases unmatched. The CDR3 loop spans 12 amino acids. The CDR3 is CASSGTGNGYTF. The DNA for the CDR3 is TGTGCCAGCAGCGGGACAGGGAACGGCTACACCTTC.

This rearrangement joins TRBV5-1 to TRBJ2-5, with 15 bases aligning to TRBD2. Germline V gene sequence: CDR1 SGHRS, CDR2 YFSETQ. This CDR3 is built from 16 residues. Trimming cost V 4 bases and J 2 bases; bases outside gene matches: 3. CDR3 bases: TGCGCCAGCAGCCTGGGACTAGCGGGGGGACAAGAGACCCAGTACTTC. Translated, it gives CASSLGLAGGQETQYF.

This sequence joins TRBV6-1 and TRBJ2-1; D is unclear. CDR1 is MNHNS and CDR2 is SASEGT in the germline V gene. The germline V and J ends were trimmed by 2 bases and 1 base, with 9 bases remaining between them. The CDR3 runs to 15 residues. Written as DNA, the CDR3 is TGTGCCAGCAGTGAATATGGAGCGTCCTACAATGAGCAGTTCTTC. Amino acids: CASSEYGASYNEQFF.

The chain links TRBV2 to TRBJ2-3; D is uncertain. In germline, CDR1 is SNHLY, CDR2 FYNNEI. Trimming pared 5 bases from V and 4 bases from J, leaving 13 bases between. This CDR3 is 14 amino acids long. CDR3 bases: TGTGCCAGCAGTCAAAATCAGGCCCCAGATACGCAGTATTTT. This translates into CASSQNQAPDTQYF.

V and J are TRBV5-4 and TRBJ2-5; D is uncertain. CDR3 size: 13 residues. Trimming shortened V by 4 bases and J by 4 bases, and 11 bases separated the two germline ends. Germline CDR1 and CDR2: SGHNT and YYREEE (reference sequence). The CDR3 DNA follows: TGTGCCAGCAGCCCCGGTGGTGGAGAGACCCAGTACTTC. Encoded protein: CASSPGGGETQYF. Full variable domain (outside the CDR3, taken from reference TRBV5-4 and TRBJ2-5): ETGVTQSPTHLIKTRGQQVTLRCSSQSGHNTVSWYQQALGQGPQFIFQYYREEENGRGNFPPRFSGLQFPNYSSELNVNALELDDSALYLCASSPGGGETQYFGPGTRLLVL.

The gene calls are TRBV19 and TRBJ1-5; TRBD1 matches 11 bases. The junction had 10 bases not matched to a gene; V was cut back by 9 bases and J by 6 bases. Germline CDR1 and CDR2: LNHDA and SQIVND (reference sequence). The CDR3 has 15 amino acids. Written as DNA, the CDR3 is TGTGCCAGCCAACTCGGGACAGGGGGAGGTCAGCCCCAGCATTTT. Its protein product is CASQLGTGGGQPQHF.

CDR3 region: CASSIGGYEQYF. For the CDR3, the DNA is TGTGCCAGCAGCATAGGCGGCTACGAGCAGTACTTC. This chain uses TRBV11-1 with TRBJ2-7; D remains ambiguous. Trimming pared 5 bases from V and 3 bases from J, leaving 8 bases between. In germline, CDR1 is SGHAT, CDR2 FQDESV (reference sequence). The CDR3 runs 12 residues.

This chain's CDR3 is CASNDRVGKETQYF. For the CDR3, the DNA is TGTGCCAGCAACGACAGGGTTGGTAAAGAGACCCAGTACTTC. V gene TRBV6-6 combines with J gene TRBJ2-5; 7 nucleotides line up with TRBD1. The CDR3 has 14 residues. J was trimmed by 3 bases and V by 7 bases; bases with no gene match: 8. Germline V gene sequence: CDR1 MNHNY, CDR2 SVGAGI (reference sequence).

V gene TRBV11-2 combines with J gene TRBJ2-7; 9 positions agree with TRBD2. From germline, CDR1 is SGHAT and CDR2 FQNNGV. J gave up 2 bases and V 4 bases, and 3 bases lay outside the gene matches. The CDR3 is 14 residues long. The CDR3 protein is CASSSRLAAYEQYF. CDR3 sequence (DNA): TGTGCCAGCAGCTCCAGACTAGCGGCCTACGAGCAGTACTTC.